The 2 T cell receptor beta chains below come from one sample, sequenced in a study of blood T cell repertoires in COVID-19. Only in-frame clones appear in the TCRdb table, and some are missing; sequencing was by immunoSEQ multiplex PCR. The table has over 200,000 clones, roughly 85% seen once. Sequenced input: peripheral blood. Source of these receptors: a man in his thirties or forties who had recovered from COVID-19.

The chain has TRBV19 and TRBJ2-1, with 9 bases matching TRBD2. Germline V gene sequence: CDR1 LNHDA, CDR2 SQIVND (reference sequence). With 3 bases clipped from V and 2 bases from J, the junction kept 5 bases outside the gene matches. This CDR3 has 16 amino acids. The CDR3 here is CASSMMTSGTYNEQFF. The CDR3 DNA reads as TGTGCCAGTAGTATGATGACTAGCGGTACCTACAATGAGCAGTTCTTC.

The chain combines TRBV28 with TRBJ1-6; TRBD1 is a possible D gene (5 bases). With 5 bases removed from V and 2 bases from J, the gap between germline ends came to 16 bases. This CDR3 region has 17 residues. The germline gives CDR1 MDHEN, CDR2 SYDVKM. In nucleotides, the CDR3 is TGTGCCAGCAGTCTAGGACACAATCGGGCCTATAATTCACCCCTCCACTTT. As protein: CASSLGHNRAYNSPLHF.